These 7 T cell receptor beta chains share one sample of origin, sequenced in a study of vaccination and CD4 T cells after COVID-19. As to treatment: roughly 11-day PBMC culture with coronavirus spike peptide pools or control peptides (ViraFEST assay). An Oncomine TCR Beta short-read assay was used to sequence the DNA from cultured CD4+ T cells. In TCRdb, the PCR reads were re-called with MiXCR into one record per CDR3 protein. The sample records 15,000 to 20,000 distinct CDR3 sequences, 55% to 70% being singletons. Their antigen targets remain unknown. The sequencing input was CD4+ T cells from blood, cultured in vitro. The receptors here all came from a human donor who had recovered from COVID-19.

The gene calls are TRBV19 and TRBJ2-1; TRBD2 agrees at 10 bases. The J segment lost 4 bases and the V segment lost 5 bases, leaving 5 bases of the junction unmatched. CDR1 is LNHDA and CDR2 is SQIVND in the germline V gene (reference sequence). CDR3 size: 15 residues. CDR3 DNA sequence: TGTGCCAGTAGTCGGACTAGCGGTCCGTACAATGAGCAGTTCTTC. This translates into CASSRTSGPYNEQFF.

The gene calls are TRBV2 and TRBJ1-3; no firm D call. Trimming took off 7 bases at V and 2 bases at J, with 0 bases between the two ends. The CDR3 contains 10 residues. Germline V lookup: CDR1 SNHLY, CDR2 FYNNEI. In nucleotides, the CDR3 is TGTGCCAGCACTGGAAACACCATATATTTT. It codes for CASTGNTIYF.

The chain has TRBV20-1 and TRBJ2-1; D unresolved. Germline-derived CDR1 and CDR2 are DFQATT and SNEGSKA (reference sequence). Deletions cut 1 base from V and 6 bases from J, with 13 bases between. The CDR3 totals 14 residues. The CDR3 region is CSARGIAGPNEQFF. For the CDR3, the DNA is TGCAGTGCTAGAGGCATAGCTGGGCCCAATGAGCAGTTCTTC.

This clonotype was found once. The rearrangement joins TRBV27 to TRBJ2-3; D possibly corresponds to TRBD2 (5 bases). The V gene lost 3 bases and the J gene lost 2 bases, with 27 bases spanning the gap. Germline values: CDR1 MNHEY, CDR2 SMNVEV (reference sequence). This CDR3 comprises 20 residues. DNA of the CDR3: TGTGCCAGCAGTTTCTCCCCCCCCGGGAAACGAAGGCCCAACACAGATACGCAGTATTTT. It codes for CASSFSPPGKRRPNTDTQYF.

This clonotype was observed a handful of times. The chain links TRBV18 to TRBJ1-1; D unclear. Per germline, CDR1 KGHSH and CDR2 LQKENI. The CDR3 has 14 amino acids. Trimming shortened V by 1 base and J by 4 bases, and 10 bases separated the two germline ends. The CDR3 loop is CASSPRQDGTEAFF. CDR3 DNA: TGTGCCAGCTCACCACGGCAGGATGGCACTGAAGCTTTCTTT.

The CDR3 reads CASSLKGQSYSNQPQHF. CDR3 in DNA: TGTGCCAGTAGTCTCAAGGGACAGAGCTATAGCAATCAGCCCCAGCATTTT. The chain carries TRBV19 and TRBJ1-5, with 7 bases lining up with TRBD1. The CDR3 is made up of 17 amino acids. Per the germline V gene, CDR1 is LNHDA and CDR2 is SQIVND (reference sequence). The J segment lost 0 bases and the V segment lost 5 bases, leaving 10 bases of the junction unmatched.

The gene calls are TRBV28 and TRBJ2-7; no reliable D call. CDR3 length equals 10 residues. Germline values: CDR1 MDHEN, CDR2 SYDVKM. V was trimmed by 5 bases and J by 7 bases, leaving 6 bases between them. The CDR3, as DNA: TGTGCCAGCAGTCTCTCGGAGCAGTACTTC. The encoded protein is CASSLSEQYF.